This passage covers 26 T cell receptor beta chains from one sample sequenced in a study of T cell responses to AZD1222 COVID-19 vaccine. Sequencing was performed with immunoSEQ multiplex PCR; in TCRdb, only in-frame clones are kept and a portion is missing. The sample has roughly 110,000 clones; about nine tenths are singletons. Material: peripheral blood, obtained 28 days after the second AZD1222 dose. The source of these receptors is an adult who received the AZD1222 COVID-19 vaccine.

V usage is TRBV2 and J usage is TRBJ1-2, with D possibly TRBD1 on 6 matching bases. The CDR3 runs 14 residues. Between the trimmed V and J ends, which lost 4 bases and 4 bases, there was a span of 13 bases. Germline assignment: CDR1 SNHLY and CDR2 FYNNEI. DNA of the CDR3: TGTGCCAGCAGTGTAGCAGGGGAGGGCTATGGCTACACCTTC. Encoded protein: CASSVAGEGYGYTF.

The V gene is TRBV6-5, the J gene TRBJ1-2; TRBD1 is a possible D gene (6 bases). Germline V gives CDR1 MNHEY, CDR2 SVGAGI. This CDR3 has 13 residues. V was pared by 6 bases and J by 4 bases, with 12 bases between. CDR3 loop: CASSLQGFYGYTF. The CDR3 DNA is TGTGCCAGCAGCCTACAGGGCTTCTATGGCTACACCTTC.

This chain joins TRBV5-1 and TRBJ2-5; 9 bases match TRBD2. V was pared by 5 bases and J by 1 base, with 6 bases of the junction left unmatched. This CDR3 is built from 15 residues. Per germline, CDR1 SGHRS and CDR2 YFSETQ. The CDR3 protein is CASSSTGLAQETQYF. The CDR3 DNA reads TGCGCCAGCAGTAGTACGGGACTAGCCCAAGAGACCCAGTACTTC. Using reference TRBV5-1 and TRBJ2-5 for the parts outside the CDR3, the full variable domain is KAGVTQTPRYLIKTRGQQVTLSCSPISGHRSVSWYQQTPGQGLQFLFEYFSETQRNKGNFPGRFSGRQFSNSRSEMNVSTLELGDSALYLCASSSTGLAQETQYFGPGTRLLVL.

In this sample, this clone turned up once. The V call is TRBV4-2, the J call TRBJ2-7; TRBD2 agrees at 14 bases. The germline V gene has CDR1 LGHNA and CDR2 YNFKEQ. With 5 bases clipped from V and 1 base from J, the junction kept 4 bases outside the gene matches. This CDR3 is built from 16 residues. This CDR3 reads CASSDGTSGGSYEQYF. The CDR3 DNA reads TGTGCCAGCAGCGACGGGACTAGCGGGGGTTCCTACGAGCAGTACTTC.

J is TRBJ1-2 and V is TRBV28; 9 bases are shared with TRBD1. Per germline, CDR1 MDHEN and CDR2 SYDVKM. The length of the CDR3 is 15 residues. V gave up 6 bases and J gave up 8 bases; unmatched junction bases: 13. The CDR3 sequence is CASSHYQQGARGYTF. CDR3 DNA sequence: TGTGCCAGCAGCCACTATCAACAGGGGGCGCGGGGCTACACCTTC.

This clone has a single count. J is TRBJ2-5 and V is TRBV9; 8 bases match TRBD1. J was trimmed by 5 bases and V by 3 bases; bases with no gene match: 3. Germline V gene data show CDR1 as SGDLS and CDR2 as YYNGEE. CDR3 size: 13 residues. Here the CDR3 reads CASSAHRGETQYF. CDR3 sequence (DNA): TGTGCCAGCAGCGCCCACAGGGGGGAGACCCAGTACTTC.

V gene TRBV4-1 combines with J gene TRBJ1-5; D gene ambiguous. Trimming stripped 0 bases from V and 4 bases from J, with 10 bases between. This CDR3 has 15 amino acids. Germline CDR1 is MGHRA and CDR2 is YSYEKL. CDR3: CASSQDRAANQPQHF. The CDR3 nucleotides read TGCGCCAGCAGCCAAGATCGGGCAGCAAATCAGCCCCAGCATTTT.

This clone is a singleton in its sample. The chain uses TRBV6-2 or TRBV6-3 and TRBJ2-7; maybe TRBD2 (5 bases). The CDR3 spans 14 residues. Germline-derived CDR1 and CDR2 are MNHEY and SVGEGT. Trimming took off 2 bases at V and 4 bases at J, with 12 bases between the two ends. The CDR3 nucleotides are TGTGCCAGCAGTTACACCGGACTTGTATACGAGCAGTACTTC. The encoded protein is CASSYTGLVYEQYF.

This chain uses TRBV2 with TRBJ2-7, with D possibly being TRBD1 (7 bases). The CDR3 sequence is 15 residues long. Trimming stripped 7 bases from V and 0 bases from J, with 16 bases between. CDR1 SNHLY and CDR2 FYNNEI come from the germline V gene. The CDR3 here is CASKERRDSSYEQYF. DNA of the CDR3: TGTGCCAGCAAAGAAAGGCGGGACAGCTCCTACGAGCAGTACTTC.

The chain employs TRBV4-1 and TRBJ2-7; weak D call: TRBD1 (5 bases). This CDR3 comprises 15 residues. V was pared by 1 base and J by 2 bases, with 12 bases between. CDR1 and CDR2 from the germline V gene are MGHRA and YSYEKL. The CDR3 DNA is TGCGCCAGCAGCCAAGCAGGGTTTGCCACCTACGAGCAGTACTTC. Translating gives CASSQAGFATYEQYF.

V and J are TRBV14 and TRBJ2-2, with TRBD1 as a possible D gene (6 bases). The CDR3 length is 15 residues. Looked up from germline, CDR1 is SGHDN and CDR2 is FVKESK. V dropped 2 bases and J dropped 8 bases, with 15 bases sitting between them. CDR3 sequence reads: CASSQFLDRSGELFF. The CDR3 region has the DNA TGTGCCAGCAGCCAATTTTTGGACAGATCAGGGGAGCTGTTTTTT.

The CDR3: CASRFRDRAQETQYF. CDR3 in DNA: TGTGCCAGCAGATTCCGGGACAGGGCCCAAGAGACCCAGTACTTC. The chain couples TRBV2 to TRBJ2-5, with 9 bases matching TRBD1. The V gene's germline CDR1 is SNHLY and CDR2 FYNNEI. The length of the CDR3 is 15 residues. J lost 1 base, V lost 6 bases, and 6 bases had no gene match.

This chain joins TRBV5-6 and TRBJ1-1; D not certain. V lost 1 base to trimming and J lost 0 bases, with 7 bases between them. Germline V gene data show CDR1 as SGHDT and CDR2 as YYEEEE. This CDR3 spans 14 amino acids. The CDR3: CASSLTGLNTEAFF. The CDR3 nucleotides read TGTGCCAGCAGCTTGACCGGGCTGAACACTGAAGCTTTCTTT.

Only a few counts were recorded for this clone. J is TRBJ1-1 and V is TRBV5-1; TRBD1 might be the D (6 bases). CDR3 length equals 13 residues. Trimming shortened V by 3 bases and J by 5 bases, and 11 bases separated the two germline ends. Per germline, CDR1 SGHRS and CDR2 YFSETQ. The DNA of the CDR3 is TGCGCCAGCAGCTGGACTAGGGGGACTGAAGCTTTCTTT. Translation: CASSWTRGTEAFF.

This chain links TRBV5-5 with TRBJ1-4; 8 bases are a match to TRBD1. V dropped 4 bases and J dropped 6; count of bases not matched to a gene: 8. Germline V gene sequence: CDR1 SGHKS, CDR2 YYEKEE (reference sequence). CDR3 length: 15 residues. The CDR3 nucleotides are TGTGCCAGCAGCGGAGGACAGGGAGGGGATGAAAAACTGTTTTTT. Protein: CASSGGQGGDEKLFF.

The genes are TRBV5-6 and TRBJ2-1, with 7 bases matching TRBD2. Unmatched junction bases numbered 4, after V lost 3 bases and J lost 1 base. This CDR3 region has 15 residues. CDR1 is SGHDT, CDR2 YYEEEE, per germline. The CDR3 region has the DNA TGTGCCAGCAGCTGGGAGGGCCGGTCCTACAATGAGCAGTTCTTC. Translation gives CASSWEGRSYNEQFF.

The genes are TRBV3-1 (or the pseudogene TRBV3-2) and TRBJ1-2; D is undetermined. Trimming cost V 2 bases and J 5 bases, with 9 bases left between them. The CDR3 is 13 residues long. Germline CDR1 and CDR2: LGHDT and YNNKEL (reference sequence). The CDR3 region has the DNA TGTGCCAGCAGCCAATCCTCACAGTATGGCTACACCTTC. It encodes CASSQSSQYGYTF.

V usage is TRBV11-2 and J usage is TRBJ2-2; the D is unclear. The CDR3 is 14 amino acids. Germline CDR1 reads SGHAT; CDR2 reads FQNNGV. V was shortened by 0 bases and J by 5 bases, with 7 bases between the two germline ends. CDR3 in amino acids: CASSLDRVTGELFF. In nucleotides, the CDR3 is TGTGCCAGCAGCTTAGATCGAGTAACCGGGGAGCTGTTTTTT.

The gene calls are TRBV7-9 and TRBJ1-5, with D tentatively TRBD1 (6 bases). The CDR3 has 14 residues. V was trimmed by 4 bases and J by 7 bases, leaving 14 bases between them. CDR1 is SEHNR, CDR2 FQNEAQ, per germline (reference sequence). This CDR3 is CASSYGQTRQPQHF. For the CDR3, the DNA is TGTGCCAGCAGCTACGGACAGACGCGACAGCCCCAGCATTTT.

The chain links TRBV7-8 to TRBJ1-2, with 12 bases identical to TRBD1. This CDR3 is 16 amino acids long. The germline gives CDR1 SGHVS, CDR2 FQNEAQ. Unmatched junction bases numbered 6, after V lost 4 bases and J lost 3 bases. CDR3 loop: CASSSPGQGADYGYTF. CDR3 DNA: TGTGCCAGCAGCTCTCCGGGACAGGGGGCTGACTATGGCTACACCTTC.

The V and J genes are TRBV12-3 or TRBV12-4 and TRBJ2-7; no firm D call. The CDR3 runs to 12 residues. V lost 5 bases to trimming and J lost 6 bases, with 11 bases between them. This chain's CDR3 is CASSLTLGEQYF. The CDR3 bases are TGTGCCAGCAGTCTAACATTGGGCGAGCAGTACTTC.

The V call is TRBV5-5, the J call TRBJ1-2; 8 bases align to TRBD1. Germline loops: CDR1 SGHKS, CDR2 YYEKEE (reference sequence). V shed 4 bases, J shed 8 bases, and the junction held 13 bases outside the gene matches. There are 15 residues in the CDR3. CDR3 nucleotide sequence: TGTGCCAGCAGCCCTATAGGACAGGGTCGGAGCGGCTACACCTTC. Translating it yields CASSPIGQGRSGYTF.

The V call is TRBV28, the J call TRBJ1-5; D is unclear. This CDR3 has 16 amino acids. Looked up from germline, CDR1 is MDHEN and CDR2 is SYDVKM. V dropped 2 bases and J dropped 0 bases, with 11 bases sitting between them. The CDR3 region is CASSLEVGFSNQPQHF. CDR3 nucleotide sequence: TGTGCCAGCAGTTTAGAGGTAGGGTTTAGCAATCAGCCCCAGCATTTT.

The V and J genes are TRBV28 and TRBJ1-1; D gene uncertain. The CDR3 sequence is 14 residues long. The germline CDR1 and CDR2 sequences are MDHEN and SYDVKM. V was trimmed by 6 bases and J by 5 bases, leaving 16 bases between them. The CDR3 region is CASSLGRRRTEAFF. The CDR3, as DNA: TGTGCCAGCAGCCTAGGCAGGAGGAGGACTGAAGCTTTCTTT.

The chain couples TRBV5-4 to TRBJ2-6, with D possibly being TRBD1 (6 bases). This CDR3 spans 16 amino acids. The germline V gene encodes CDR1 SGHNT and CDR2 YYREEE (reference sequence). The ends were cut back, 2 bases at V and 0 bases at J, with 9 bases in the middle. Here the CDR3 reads CASSFGQSSGANVLTF. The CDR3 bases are TGTGCCAGCAGCTTCGGACAGTCCTCTGGGGCCAACGTCCTGACTTTC. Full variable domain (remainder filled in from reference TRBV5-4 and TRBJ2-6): ETGVTQSPTHLIKTRGQQVTLRCSSQSGHNTVSWYQQALGQGPQFIFQYYREEENGRGNFPPRFSGLQFPNYSSELNVNALELDDSALYLCASSFGQSSGANVLTFGAGSRLTVL.

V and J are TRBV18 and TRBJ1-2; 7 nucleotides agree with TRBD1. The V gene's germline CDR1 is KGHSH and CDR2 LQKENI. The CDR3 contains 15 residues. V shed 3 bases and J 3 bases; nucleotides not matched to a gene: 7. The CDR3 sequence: CASSPLGRGDYGYTF. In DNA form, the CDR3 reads TGTGCCAGCTCACCCCTCGGCAGGGGGGACTATGGCTACACCTTC.